This TCR beta chain was sequenced during a study of Graves' ophthalmopathy and Graves' hyperthyroidism. For the study at large: Stable hyperthyroidism referred to disease that showed no ophthalmopathy within 18 months of follow-up.

Amplification from RNA transcripts yielded the TCR beta CDR3 regions. A first-round RT-PCR used HTBI primers, followed by a second-round multiplex PCR. TCRdb itself ran the multiplex PCR reads through MiXCR, one entry per CDR3 protein. Among approximately 1.2 million distinct CDR3 sequences listed, 35% to 45% were seen once. The CDR3 spans 14 residues. The V gene end was trimmed by 4 bases and the J gene end by 7 bases; junction bases not matched to a gene: 6. The germline V gene encodes CDR1 SGHTA and CDR2 FQGNSA. No donor had other autoimmune disease, uncontrolled infection, pregnancy or lactation. This receptor was taken from an adult man with Graves' hyperthyroidism. The chain links TRBV7-2 to TRBJ1-4, with 7 positions matching TRBD1. Sample: peripheral blood or thyroid tissue (not recorded which). The CDR3 region is CASSYRGLGEKLFF. Written as DNA, the CDR3 is TGTGCCAGCAGCTACAGGGGATTGGGTGAAAAACTGTTTTTT.